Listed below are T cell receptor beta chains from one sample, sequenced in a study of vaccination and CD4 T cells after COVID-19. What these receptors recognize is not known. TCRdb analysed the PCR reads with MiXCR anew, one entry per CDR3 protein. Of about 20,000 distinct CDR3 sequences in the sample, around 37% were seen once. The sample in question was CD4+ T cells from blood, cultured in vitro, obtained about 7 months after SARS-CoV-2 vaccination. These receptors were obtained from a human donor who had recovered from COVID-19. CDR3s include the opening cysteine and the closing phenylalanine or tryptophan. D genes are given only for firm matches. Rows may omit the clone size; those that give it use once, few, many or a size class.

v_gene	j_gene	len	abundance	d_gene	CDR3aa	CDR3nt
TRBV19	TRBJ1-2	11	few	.	CASSVYYGYTF	TGTGCCAGTAGTGTATATTATGGCTACACCTTC
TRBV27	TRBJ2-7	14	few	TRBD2	CASKGLAGPYEQYF	TGTGCCAGCAAAGGACTAGCGGGCCCCTACGAGCAGTACTTC
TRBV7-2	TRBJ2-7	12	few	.	CASSRPYYEQYF	TGTGCCAGCAGCCGACCGTACTACGAGCAGTACTTC
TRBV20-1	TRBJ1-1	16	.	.	CSARDRKGRRNTEAFF	TGCAGTGCTAGAGATCGGAAGGGGCGGCGGAACACTGAAGCTTTCTTT
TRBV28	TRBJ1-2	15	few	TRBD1	CASSLPGTGSFGYTF	TGTGCCAGCAGTCTCCCGGGGACAGGGTCTTTTGGCTACACCTTC
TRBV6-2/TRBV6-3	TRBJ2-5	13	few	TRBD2	CASSYTPGRSQYF	TGTGCCAGCAGTTACACTCCCGGGAGGAGCCAGTACTTC
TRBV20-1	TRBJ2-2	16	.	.	CSAPGGGTTNTGELFF	TGCAGTGCCCCGGGCGGCGGGACAACGAACACCGGGGAGCTGTTTTTT
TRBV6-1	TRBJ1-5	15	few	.	CASSRTTGSNQPQHF	TGTGCCAGCAGTCGAACAACAGGTAGCAATCAGCCCCAGCATTTT
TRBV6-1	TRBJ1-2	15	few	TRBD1	CASSLRAGQDYGYTF	TGTGCCAGCAGCCTTCGTGCGGGACAGGACTATGGCTACACCTTC
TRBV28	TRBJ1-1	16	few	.	CASRELVGTGNTEAFF	TGTGCCAGCAGGGAACTAGTGGGTACAGGGAACACTGAAGCTTTCTTT
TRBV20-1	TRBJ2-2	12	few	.	CSAPRNTGELFF	TGCAGTGCTCCCCGGAACACCGGGGAGCTGTTTTTT
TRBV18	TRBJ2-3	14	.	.	CASSPRASTDTQYF	TGTGCCAGCTCACCACGGGCTAGCACAGATACGCAGTATTTT
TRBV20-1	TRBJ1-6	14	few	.	CSARSSSYNSPLHF	TGCAGTGCTAGGAGTAGCTCCTATAATTCACCCCTCCACTTT
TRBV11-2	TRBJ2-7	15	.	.	CASSPSRVESYEQYF	TGTGCCAGCAGCCCGAGCAGGGTGGAGTCCTACGAGCAGTACTTC
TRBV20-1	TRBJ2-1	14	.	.	CSASPDEPAYEQFF	TGCAGTGCCTCTCCGGACGAACCAGCCTATGAGCAGTTCTTC
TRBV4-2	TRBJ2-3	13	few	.	CASSTRPGDTQYF	TGTGCCAGCAGCACCCGCCCGGGAGATACGCAGTATTTT
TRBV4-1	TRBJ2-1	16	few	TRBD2	CASSHPGLAAYNEQFF	TGCGCCAGCAGCCACCCGGGACTAGCGGCCTACAATGAGCAGTTCTTC
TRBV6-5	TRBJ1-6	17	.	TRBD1	CASSSGKTGDNNSPLHF	TGTGCCAGCAGTTCCGGCAAGACAGGGGATAATAATTCACCCCTCCACTTT
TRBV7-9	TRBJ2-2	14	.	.	CASSLWTTSGELFF	TGTGCCAGCAGCTTATGGACTACTAGCGGGGAGCTGTTTTTT
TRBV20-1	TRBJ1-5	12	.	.	CSAQDSNQPQHF	TGCAGTGCTCAGGACAGTAATCAGCCCCAGCATTTT
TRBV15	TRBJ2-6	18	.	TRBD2	CATSRATSGISGANVLTF	TGTGCCACCAGCAGAGCAACTAGCGGGATCTCTGGGGCCAACGTCCTGACTTTC
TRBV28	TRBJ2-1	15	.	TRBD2	CASSLDRLAGESKLF	TGCGCCAGCAGTTTAGACCGACTAGCGGGAGAGTCGAAGCTCTTC
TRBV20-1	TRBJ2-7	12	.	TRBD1	CSAQTGNNEQYF	TGCAGTGCTCAGACAGGGAACAACGAGCAGTACTTC
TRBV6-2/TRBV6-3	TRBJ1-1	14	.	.	CASRAAASNTEAFF	TGTGCCAGCAGGGCCGCAGCATCGAACACTGAAGCTTTCTTT
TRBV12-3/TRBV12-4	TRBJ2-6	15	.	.	CASSFAASGANVLTF	TGTGCCAGCAGTTTCGCGGCCTCTGGGGCCAACGTCCTGACTTTC
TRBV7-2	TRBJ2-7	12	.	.	CASSLAAYEQYF	TGTGCCAGCAGCTTAGCAGCCTACGAGCAGTACTTC
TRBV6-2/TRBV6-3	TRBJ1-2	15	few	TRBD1	CASSYPRTGADGYTF	TGTGCCAGCAGTTACCCCCGGACAGGGGCTGATGGCTACACCTTC
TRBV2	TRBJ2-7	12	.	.	CASSGVLYEQYF	TGTGCCAGCAGTGGCGTCCTCTACGAGCAGTACTTC
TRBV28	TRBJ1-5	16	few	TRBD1	CASINLGQGVGQPQHF	TGTGCCAGCATTAACTTGGGACAGGGGGTGGGTCAGCCCCAGCATTTT
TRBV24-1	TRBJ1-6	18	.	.	CATRRHAEGGRSNSPLHF	TGTGCCACGCGGAGACATGCGGAGGGAGGGAGGTCGAATTCACCCCTCCACTTT
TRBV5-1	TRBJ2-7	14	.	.	CASSPDTGSYEQYF	TGCGCCAGCAGCCCCGACACAGGCTCCTACGAGCAGTACTTC
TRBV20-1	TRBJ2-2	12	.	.	CSASRSPGELFF	TGCAGTGCTAGTCGCTCCCCCGGGGAGCTGTTTTTT
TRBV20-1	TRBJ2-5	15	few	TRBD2	CSAPPTSGSLGTQYF	TGCAGTGCTCCGCCGACTAGCGGGTCTCTAGGGACCCAGTACTTC
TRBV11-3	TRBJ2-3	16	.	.	CASSLAMGVHTDTQYF	TGTGCCAGCAGCTTAGCTATGGGGGTACACACAGATACGCAGTATTTT
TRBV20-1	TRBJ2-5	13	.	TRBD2	CSARRGSGETQYF	TGCAGTGCTAGGAGGGGTAGCGGGGAGACCCAGTACTTC
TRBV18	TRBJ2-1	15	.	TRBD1	CASSPYGQAWDEQFF	TGTGCCAGCTCACCTTACGGACAGGCCTGGGATGAGCAGTTCTTC
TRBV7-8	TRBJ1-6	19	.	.	CASRSLGSGAFPSNSPLHF	TGTGCCAGCAGAAGTTTGGGGTCCGGAGCTTTCCCGTCTAATTCACCCCTCCACTTT
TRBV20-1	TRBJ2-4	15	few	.	CSARTPPAAKNIQYF	TGCAGTGCTAGGACCCCCCCGGCGGCCAAAAACATTCAGTACTTC
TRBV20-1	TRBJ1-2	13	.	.	CSARGGPERGYTF	TGCAGTGCCCGAGGCGGGCCCGAGAGAGGCTACACCTTC
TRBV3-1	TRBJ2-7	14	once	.	CASSLRAGSYEQHF	TGTGCCAGCAGCCTTCGCGCAGGCTCCTACGAGCAGCACTTC
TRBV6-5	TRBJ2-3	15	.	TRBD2	CASSYRTSGGDTQYF	TGTGCCAGCAGTTACAGGACTAGCGGCGGAGATACGCAGTATTTT
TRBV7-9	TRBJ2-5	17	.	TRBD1	CASSLAVSSGGGETQYF	TGTGCCAGCAGCTTAGCAGTGTCGTCAGGGGGCGGAGAGACCCAGTACTTC
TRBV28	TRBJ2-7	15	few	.	CASRWGSPPSYEQYF	TGTGCCAGCAGGTGGGGCAGCCCCCCTTCCTACGAGCAGTACTTC
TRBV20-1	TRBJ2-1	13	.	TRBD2	CSAPGLGYNEQFF	TGCAGTGCCCCCGGACTAGGGTACAATGAGCAGTTCTTC
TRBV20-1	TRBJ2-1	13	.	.	CSVIGPSYNEQFF	TGCAGTGTAATAGGGCCTTCCTACAATGAGCAGTTCTTC
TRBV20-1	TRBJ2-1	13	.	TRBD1	CSAGTGDYNEQFF	TGCAGCGCCGGGACAGGGGACTACAATGAGCAGTTCTTC
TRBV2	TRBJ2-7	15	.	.	CASSASAVESYEQYF	TGTGCCAGCAGTGCATCGGCAGTTGAGTCCTACGAGCAGTACTTC
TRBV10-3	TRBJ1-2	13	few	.	CATGQILLQGYTF	TGTGCCACCGGACAGATCCTCCTTCAGGGCTACACCTTC
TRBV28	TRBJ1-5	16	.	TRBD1	CASSDSGGQGNQPQHF	TGTGCCAGCAGTGACTCCGGTGGACAGGGCAATCAGCCCCAGCATTTT